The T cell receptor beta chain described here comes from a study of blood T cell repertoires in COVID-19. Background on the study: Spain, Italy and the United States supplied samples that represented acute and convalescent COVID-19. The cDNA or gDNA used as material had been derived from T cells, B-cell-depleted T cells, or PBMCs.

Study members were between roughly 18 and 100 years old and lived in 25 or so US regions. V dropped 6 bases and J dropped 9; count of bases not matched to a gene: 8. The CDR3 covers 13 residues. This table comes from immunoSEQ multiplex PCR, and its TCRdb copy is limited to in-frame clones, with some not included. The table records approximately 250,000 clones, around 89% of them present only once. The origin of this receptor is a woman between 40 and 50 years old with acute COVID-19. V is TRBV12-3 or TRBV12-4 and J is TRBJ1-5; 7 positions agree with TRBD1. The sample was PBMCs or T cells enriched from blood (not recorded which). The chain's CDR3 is CASRIDRDWPQHF. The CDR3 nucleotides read TGTGCCAGCAGGATAGACAGGGATTGGCCCCAGCATTTT.